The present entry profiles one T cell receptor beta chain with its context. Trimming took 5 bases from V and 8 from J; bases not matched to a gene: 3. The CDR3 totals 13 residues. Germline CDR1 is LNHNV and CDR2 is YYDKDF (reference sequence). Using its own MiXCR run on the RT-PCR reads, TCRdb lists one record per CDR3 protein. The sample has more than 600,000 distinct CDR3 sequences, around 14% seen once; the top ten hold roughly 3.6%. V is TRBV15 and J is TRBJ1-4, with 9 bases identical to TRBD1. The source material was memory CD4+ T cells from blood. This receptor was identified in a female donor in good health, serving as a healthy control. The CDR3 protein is CATSRGQGEKLFF. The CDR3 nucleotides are TGTGCCACCAGCCGGGGACAGGGAGAAAAACTGTTTTTT.